The 31 T cell receptor beta chains below all came from one sample that was sequenced in a study of T cell clonotyping in hematopoietic cell transplantation. Method: immunoSEQ multiplex PCR; TCRdb's copy keeps in-frame clones and lacks some. The sample has 5,500 to 8,500 clones; approximately 35% are singletons. This specimen consisted of peripheral blood mononuclear cells, obtained 30 days after allogeneic stem cell transplant. These receptors all stem from a female patient between 55 and 75 years old who had an allogeneic stem cell transplant, so the T cells may come from the graft donor. Some clones in this sample may be carry-over from other donors' samples.

In this sample, this clone turned up a few times. The rearrangement links TRBV9 to TRBJ1-2; D unresolved. The CDR3 runs to 12 residues. CDR1 is SGDLS, CDR2 YYNGEE, per germline. V was shortened by 3 bases and J by 8 bases, with 11 bases between the two germline ends. The CDR3 spells CASSGAAKGYTF. CDR3 DNA: TGTGCCAGCAGCGGAGCGGCGAAGGGCTACACCTTC.

This clone was observed a few times. The chain recombines TRBV4-3 with TRBJ1-1, with unresolved D. Germline lookup yields CDR1 LGHNA and CDR2 YSLEER. The CDR3 consists of 13 residues. Trimming left V 1 base short and J 1 base short, with 4 bases between. The CDR3 loop reads CASSQAGNTEAFF. CDR3 DNA sequence: TGCGCCAGCAGCCAAGCCGGGAACACTGAAGCTTTCTTT.

In this sample, this clone is medium-sized. The chain joins TRBV7-9 to TRBJ1-2; D not certain. The germline CDR1 and CDR2 sequences are SEHNR and FQNEAQ (reference sequence). Trimming left V 0 bases short and J 1 base short, with 12 bases between. There are 16 residues in the CDR3. CDR3 DNA: TGTGCCAGCAGCTTAGCGCCAGAGGATCTTAACTATGGCTACACCTTC. As protein: CASSLAPEDLNYGYTF.

The V and J genes are TRBV20-1 and TRBJ2-7; D is unclear. V shed 3 bases and J shed 0 bases, with 3 bases lying between them. CDR1 DFQATT and CDR2 SNEGSKA come from the germline V gene (reference sequence). This CDR3 spans 11 amino acids. The CDR3 loop is CSARSSYEQYF. CDR3 DNA sequence: TGCAGTGCTAGGAGCTCCTACGAGCAGTACTTC.

The chain links TRBV30 to TRBJ1-1; a possible D gene is TRBD1 (6 bases). The CDR3 length is 12 residues. Trimming stripped 5 bases from V and 1 base from J, with 8 bases between. CDR1 and CDR2 (germline): GTSNPN, SVGIG (reference sequence). For the CDR3, the DNA is TGTGCCTGGGAGACAGGGAACACTGAAGCTTTCTTT. Protein: CAWETGNTEAFF.

This clone was found a few times. The V gene is TRBV30, the J gene TRBJ2-5; TRBD1 might be the D (6 bases). Germline assignment: CDR1 GTSNPN and CDR2 SVGIG (reference sequence). V was cut by 4 bases and J by 5 bases, with 11 bases left in between. The CDR3 is 12 residues long. The CDR3 spells CAWTRGGETQYF. The CDR3 bases are TGTGCCTGGACCAGGGGCGGGGAGACCCAGTACTTC.

J is TRBJ2-5 and V is TRBV7-2; D is unresolved. Per the germline V gene, CDR1 is SGHTA and CDR2 is FQGNSA. V was cut by 4 bases and J by 5 bases, with 5 bases left in between. This CDR3 spans 11 amino acids. CDR3 loop: CASSSGETQYF. The DNA of the CDR3 is TGTGCCAGCAGCTCTGGGGAGACCCAGTACTTC.

This clone was seen a handful of times. The chain is built from TRBV30 and TRBJ2-4, with D tentatively TRBD2 (5 bases). This CDR3 has 13 residues. CDR1 GTSNPN and CDR2 SVGIG come from the germline V gene (reference sequence). V shed 8 bases and J shed 6 bases, with 17 bases lying between them. CDR3 nucleotide sequence: TGTGCCCGGGGTGGGTGGATTGGAAACATTCAGTACTTC. Its translation is CARGGWIGNIQYF.

The chain joins TRBV30 to TRBJ2-2; maybe TRBD1 (6 bases). The CDR3 extends over 19 amino acids. With 3 bases removed from V and 2 bases from J, the gap between germline ends came to 25 bases. The germline gives CDR1 GTSNPN, CDR2 SVGIG (reference sequence). CDR3 bases: TGTGCCTGGAGAGGGGAGCTGTTGGGACACTCTACTAACACCGGGGAGCTGTTTTTT. This codes for CAWRGELLGHSTNTGELFF.

Details on this clone: Compared with germline, one end of the junction differs, possibly owing to a read error. The rearrangement uses TRBV7-7 and TRBJ2-2; D call uncertain. Germline V CDR1 and CDR2: SSHAT, FNYEAQ (reference sequence). The CDR3 spans 14 residues. CDR3 protein: CASSPGWDTGELFF. The CDR3 bases are TGTGCTAGCAGCCCTGGGTGGGACACCGGGGAGCTGTTTTTT.

This clone was seen a few times. The chain combines TRBV14 with TRBJ2-4; 7 bases align to TRBD1. Trimming cost V 5 bases and J 8 bases; bases outside gene matches: 6. This CDR3 contains 13 residues. Germline CDR1 and CDR2: SGHDN and FVKESK. CDR3 nucleotides: TGTGCCAGCAGCGGACGGGACAGCCACATTCAGTACTTC. Residues: CASSGRDSHIQYF.

The chain combines TRBV30 with TRBJ1-6; possibly TRBD1 for D (6 bases). This CDR3 has 14 amino acids. The ends were cut back, 3 bases at V and 2 bases at J, with 8 bases in the middle. The germline V gene has CDR1 GTSNPN and CDR2 SVGIG (reference sequence). The CDR3 DNA follows: TGTGCCTGGAGCAGGGGTACCTATAATTCACCCCTCCACTTT. Encoded protein: CAWSRGTYNSPLHF.

Only one count was recorded for this clone. The CDR3 reads CSASVRDEQFF. CDR3 nucleotide sequence: TGCAGTGCTAGTGTTCGGGATGAGCAGTTCTTC. The rearrangement joins TRBV20-1 to TRBJ2-1; no definite D call. With 3 bases removed from V and 8 bases from J, the gap between germline ends came to 8 bases. The V gene's germline CDR1 is DFQATT and CDR2 SNEGSKA (reference sequence). The CDR3 consists of 11 residues.

This clone was seen a handful of times. The J gene is TRBJ1-6, the V gene TRBV30; 7 positions agree with TRBD1. The trim removed 4 bases at V and 13 bases at J, leaving 13 bases unmatched. The CDR3 totals 14 residues. CDR1 is GTSNPN, CDR2 SVGIG, per germline (reference sequence). In nucleotides, the CDR3 is TGTGCCTGGACTTCAGGGACAGCCGAGAGTCCCCTCCACTTT. Its protein product is CAWTSGTAESPLHF. Supplemented by reference TRBV30 and TRBJ1-6, the full variable domain reads SQTIHQWPATLVQPVGSPLSLECTVEGTSNPNLYWYRQAAGRGLQLLFYSVGIGQISSEVPQNLSASRPQDRQFILSSKKLLLSDSGFYLCAWTSGTAESPLHFGNGTRLTVT.

This clone has a handful of counts. This chain links TRBV18 with TRBJ2-5; 13 bases align to TRBD2. The CDR3 covers 14 residues. The V segment lost 4 bases and the J segment 13 bases; nucleotides outside the gene matches: 9. Per the germline V gene, CDR1 is KGHSH and CDR2 is LQKENI. CDR3 protein: CASSLGLAGDPPYF. CDR3 DNA sequence: TGTGCCAGCTCACTCGGACTAGCGGGGGACCCTCCGTACTTC.

The chain employs TRBV30 and TRBJ1-3; D call uncertain. This CDR3 region has 11 residues. The V gene's germline CDR1 is GTSNPN and CDR2 SVGIG (reference sequence). V gave up 7 bases and J gave up 7 bases, with 11 bases separating them. The CDR3 here is CAFRTANTIYF. CDR3 coding DNA: TGTGCCTTCAGGACGGCCAACACCATATATTTT.

The CDR3 loop is CAWSVSQGVTEAFF. Written as DNA, the CDR3 is TGTGCCTGGAGTGTAAGTCAGGGAGTGACTGAAGCTTTCTTT. V is TRBV30 and J is TRBJ1-1; possible D gene TRBD1, 5 bases. The germline V gene has CDR1 GTSNPN and CDR2 SVGIG (reference sequence). The ends were cut back, 0 bases at V and 5 bases at J, with 13 bases in the middle. This CDR3 contains 14 residues.

The rearrangement links TRBV14 to TRBJ1-6, with D possibly matching TRBD1 (5 bases). The CDR3 runs 12 residues. V was shortened by 2 bases and J by 14 bases, with 10 bases between the two germline ends. Looked up from germline, CDR1 is SGHDN and CDR2 is FVKESK. As DNA, the CDR3 is TGTGCCAGCAGCCAACAGGGACTAGCCCTCCACTTT. The encoded protein is CASSQQGLALHF. The whole variable domain, filled in from reference TRBV14 and TRBJ1-6, reads EAGVTQFPSHSVIEKGQTVTLRCDPISGHDNLYWYRRVMGKEIKFLLHFVKESKQDESGMPNNRFLAERTGGTYSTLKVQPAELEDSGVYFCASSQQGLALHFGNGTRLTVT.

The chain uses TRBV6-5 and TRBJ1-5; the match to TRBD1 covers 9 bases. CDR1 and CDR2 from the germline V gene are MNHEY and SVGAGI. Trimming cost V 6 bases and J 3 bases; bases outside gene matches: 6. The CDR3 covers 15 residues. The CDR3 reads CASSLHRGHNQPQHF. For the CDR3, the DNA is TGTGCCAGCAGCCTTCACAGGGGGCACAATCAGCCCCAGCATTTT.

The chain combines TRBV5-6 with TRBJ1-4; the D gene is possibly TRBD1 (6 bases). The CDR3 is 15 amino acids. In germline, CDR1 is SGHDT, CDR2 YYEEEE. The ends were cut back, 1 base at V and 8 bases at J, with 15 bases in the middle. The CDR3 bases are TGTGCCAGCAGCTTGCGACAGGTGTCCTCGGAAAAACTGTTTTTT. This codes for CASSLRQVSSEKLFF.

The chain couples TRBV19 to TRBJ2-3; 7 positions match TRBD2. J lost 2 bases, V lost 3 bases, and 2 bases had no gene match. The CDR3 runs 14 residues. In germline, CDR1 is LNHDA, CDR2 SQIVND (reference sequence). The CDR3 protein is CASSMRGTTDTQYF. In DNA, the CDR3 is TGTGCCAGTAGTATGCGGGGGACCACAGATACGCAGTATTTT.

This clone has only one observation. The gene calls are TRBV29-1 and TRBJ2-7, with D perhaps matching TRBD2 (6 bases). Germline V gene sequence: CDR1 SQVTM, CDR2 ANQGSEA. The length of the CDR3 is 13 residues. The V gene lost 6 bases and the J gene lost 0 bases, with 12 bases spanning the gap. CDR3 in DNA: TGCAGCGTCCCCCGGGAGAGCTCCTACGAGCAGTACTTC. Translation: CSVPRESSYEQYF.

This chain uses TRBV30 with TRBJ1-5, with 8 bases fitting TRBD1. CDR1 GTSNPN and CDR2 SVGIG come from the germline V gene (reference sequence). There are 13 residues in the CDR3. With 2 bases clipped from V and 6 bases from J, the junction kept 3 bases outside the gene matches. The CDR3 DNA reads as TGTGCCTGGAGTCCGGACAGGGTTCAGCCCCAGCATTTT. Its protein product is CAWSPDRVQPQHF.

This clone was seen only a few times. V usage is TRBV30 and J usage is TRBJ2-5; D ambiguous. The J call may be wrong; the DNA end is better matched by TRBJ2-7. The CDR3 runs 15 residues. CDR1 and CDR2 from the germline V gene are GTSNPN and SVGIG (reference sequence). CDR3 amino acids: CAWSQQGVGLGEQYF. The CDR3, as DNA: TGTGCCTGGAGCCAACAAGGTGTAGGGTTAGGCGAGCAGTACTTC.

This clone was counted only a few times. The chain links TRBV7-8 to TRBJ2-5, with 11 nucleotides matching TRBD1. The germline CDR1 and CDR2 sequences are SGHVS and FQNEAQ. This CDR3 has 16 amino acids. V lost 5 bases, J lost 4 bases, and 9 bases stayed unmatched. The CDR3, as DNA: TGTGCCAGCAGCCCGGGGACAGGGGGTATGAGAGAGACCCAGTACTTC. Protein sequence: CASSPGTGGMRETQYF.

The chain recombines TRBV6-5 with TRBJ2-7, with TRBD1 as a possible D gene (6 bases). V shed 6 bases and J shed 3 bases, with 18 bases lying between them. The germline gives CDR1 MNHEY, CDR2 SVGAGI. The CDR3 has 15 residues. The CDR3 is CASSAPGAILYEQYF. CDR3 nucleotides: TGTGCCAGCAGCGCCCCAGGGGCGATTCTCTACGAGCAGTACTTC.

The chain has TRBV30 and TRBJ1-2; D not resolved. V lost 3 bases, J lost 10 bases, and 12 bases lay in between. The CDR3 totals 11 residues. Germline CDR1 GTSNPN, CDR2 SVGIG (reference sequence). The CDR3 bases are TGTGCCTGGAGAAACCCCGGGATCTACACCTTC. This gives the protein CAWRNPGIYTF.

This clone was found a few times. V and J are TRBV7-3 and TRBJ1-1, with TRBD1 matching over 7 bases. The germline V gene has CDR1 SGHTA and CDR2 FQGTGA. The CDR3 has 13 residues. Trimming removed 5 bases from V and 5 bases from J; junction bases left unmatched: 5. CDR3 in DNA: TGTGCCAGCAGCCCAGGGGGATGGACTGAAGCTTTCTTT. Protein sequence: CASSPGGWTEAFF. Combining the CDR3 with reference TRBV7-3 and TRBJ1-1 gives the whole variable domain GAGVSQTPSNKVTEKGKYVELRCDPISGHTALYWYRQSLGQGPEFLIYFQGTGAADDSGLPNDRFFAVRPEGSVSTLKIQRTERGDSAVYLCASSPGGWTEAFFGQGTRLTVV.

This clone appeared once. This chain uses TRBV30 with TRBJ1-4; D is possibly TRBD1 (6 bases). The CDR3 runs to 19 residues. Trimming cost V 0 bases and J 1 base, with 21 bases left between them. Germline V CDR1 and CDR2: GTSNPN, SVGIG (reference sequence). The CDR3: CAWSVKTRDTLLTNEKLFF. CDR3 sequence (DNA): TGTGCCTGGAGTGTAAAGACCCGGGACACACTCCTAACTAATGAAAAACTGTTTTTT.

V gene TRBV2 combines with J gene TRBJ2-7; 8 bases are shared with TRBD1. There are 14 residues in the CDR3. J was trimmed by 2 bases and V by 3 bases; bases with no gene match: 3. Germline V gene sequence: CDR1 SNHLY, CDR2 FYNNEI. CDR3 loop: CASSEDRAPYEQYF. As DNA, the CDR3 is TGTGCCAGCAGTGAGGACAGGGCTCCCTACGAGCAGTACTTC.

The chain has TRBV6-1 and TRBJ2-7; D tentatively fits TRBD1 or TRBD2 (5 bases each). The germline CDR1 and CDR2 sequences are MNHNS and SASEGT. The V and J ends lost 6 bases and 4 bases respectively, with 13 bases between them. The CDR3 consists of 13 residues. CDR3 sequence reads: CASSLTGPYEQYF. The CDR3 DNA sequence: TGTGCCAGCAGCCTTACGGGGCCATACGAGCAGTACTTC.